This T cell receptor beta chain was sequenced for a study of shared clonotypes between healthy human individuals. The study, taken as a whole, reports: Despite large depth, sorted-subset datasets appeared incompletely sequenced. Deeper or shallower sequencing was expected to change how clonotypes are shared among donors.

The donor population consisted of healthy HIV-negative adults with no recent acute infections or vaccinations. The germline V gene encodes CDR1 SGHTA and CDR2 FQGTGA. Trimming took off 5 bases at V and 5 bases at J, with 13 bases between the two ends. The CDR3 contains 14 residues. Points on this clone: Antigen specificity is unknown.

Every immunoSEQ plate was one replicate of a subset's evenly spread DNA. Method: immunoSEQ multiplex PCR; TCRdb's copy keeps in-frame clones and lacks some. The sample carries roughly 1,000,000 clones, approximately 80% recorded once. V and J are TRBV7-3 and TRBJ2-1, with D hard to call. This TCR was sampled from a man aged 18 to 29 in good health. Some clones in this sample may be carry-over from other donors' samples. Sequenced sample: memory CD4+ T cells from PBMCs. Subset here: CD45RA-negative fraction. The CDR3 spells CASSPDRAHNEQFF. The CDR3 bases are TGTGCCAGCAGCCCAGACCGGGCCCACAATGAGCAGTTCTTC.